This TCR beta chain was obtained from a study of blood T cell repertoires in COVID-19. The assay was immunoSEQ multiplex PCR, and TCRdb's table has in-frame clones only and misses some. The repertoire holds more than 140,000 clones, with under 85% as singletons. J was trimmed by 6 bases and V by 7 bases; bases with no gene match: 7. The CDR3 sequence is 14 residues long. The germline V gene has CDR1 SGHKS and CDR2 YYEKEE (reference sequence). This clone showed up just a few times. The J gene is TRBJ1-6, the V gene TRBV5-5; TRBD1 matches at 7 bases. Specimen: peripheral blood. The TCR was taken from a human donor in a cohort sampled during active COVID-19. In DNA form, the CDR3 reads TGTGCCAGCCTGATGGGACAGTCTAATTCACCCCTCCACTTT. It is translated as CASLMGQSNSPLHF.